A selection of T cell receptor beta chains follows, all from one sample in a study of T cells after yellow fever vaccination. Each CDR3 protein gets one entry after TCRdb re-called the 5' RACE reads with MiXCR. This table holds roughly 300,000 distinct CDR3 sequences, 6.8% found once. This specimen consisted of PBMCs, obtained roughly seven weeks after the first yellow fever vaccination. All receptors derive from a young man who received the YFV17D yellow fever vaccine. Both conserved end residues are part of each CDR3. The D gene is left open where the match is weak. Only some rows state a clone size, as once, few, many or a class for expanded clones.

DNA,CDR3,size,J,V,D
TGTGCCAGCAGCTTATCGCCCGACAGGGGAGAGACCCAGTACTTC,CASSLSPDRGETQYF,-,TRBJ2-5,TRBV11-1,TRBD1
TGTGCCAGTAGTGTCTTACAGGGGCGCTATGGCTACACCTTC,CASSVLQGRYGYTF,few,TRBJ1-2,TRBV19,TRBD1
TGTGCCAGCGGGTCACAGGTGTATAATTCACCCCTCCACTTT,CASGSQVYNSPLHF,few,TRBJ1-6,TRBV27,-
TGTGCCAGCAGCCGAGGGCAAACGGCCACAGATACGCAGTATTTT,CASSRGQTATDTQYF,few,TRBJ2-3,TRBV9,-
TGCAGCGTTGGACCGGGACAGTCACTTATGAACACTGAAGCTTTCTTT,CSVGPGQSLMNTEAFF,few,TRBJ1-1,TRBV29-1,TRBD1
TGTGCCAGTTTAAAGATCCTCCAGAGGTGGAATGAGCAGTTCTTC,CASLKILQRWNEQFF,-,TRBJ2-1,TRBV28,-
TGCAGTGCTAGAGAGGACAGAAAAGAGACCCAGTACTTC,CSAREDRKETQYF,-,TRBJ2-5,TRBV20-1,-
TGCAGTGCTAGAGCTGGGAGTGAGCAGCCCCAGCATTTT,CSARAGSEQPQHF,few,TRBJ1-5,TRBV20-1,-
TGTGCCAGCAGTTACTTGCGGGCCGCGTACTTC,CASSYLRAAYF,-,TRBJ2-7,TRBV6-2/TRBV6-3,-
TGTGCCAGCAGCCCTGGGCGCGGGGGCTCTGGGGCCAACGTCCTGACTTTC,CASSPGRGGSGANVLTF,few,TRBJ2-6,TRBV11-2,TRBD2
TGCAGTGCTAGAGATGAAAGGCTAGCGGGGCAGTATTTT,CSARDERLAGQYF,-,TRBJ2-3,TRBV20-1,TRBD2
TGTGCCAGCAGCGTCCGGGGCCATGAGCAGTTCTTC,CASSVRGHEQFF,few,TRBJ2-1,TRBV9,-
TGTGCCAGCAGCCGGGGGAGCACAGATACGCAGTATTTT,CASSRGSTDTQYF,many,TRBJ2-3,TRBV7-2,-
TGCGCCAGCAGCCAAGGCCCAGGGTCATCAGATACGCAGTATTTT,CASSQGPGSSDTQYF,few,TRBJ2-3,TRBV4-3,-
TGTGCCAGCAGCGTCTCTAGCGGACTCTACAATGAGCAGTTCTTC,CASSVSSGLYNEQFF,few,TRBJ2-1,TRBV7-3,TRBD2
TGTGCCAGCAGCTTAAACAGGGGGCAAGGGGAGCAGTACTTC,CASSLNRGQGEQYF,-,TRBJ2-7,TRBV7-2,TRBD1
TGTGCCAGTGAGACGGTCGGGGGCCATGAGCAGTTCTTC,CASETVGGHEQFF,-,TRBJ2-1,TRBV27,-
TGTGCCAGCAGTTCAAGGACCTACGAGCAGTACTTC,CASSSRTYEQYF,-,TRBJ2-7,TRBV7-9,-
TGCGCCAGCAGTCTACGACAAAGGGGGGGACTAAACACCGGGGAGCTGTTTTTT,CASSLRQRGGLNTGELFF,-,TRBJ2-2,TRBV4-1,-
TGCAGTGCTAGAGATTCGGCGGGAGCCTACAATGAGCAGTTCTTC,CSARDSAGAYNEQFF,many,TRBJ2-1,TRBV20-1,TRBD2
TGTGCCAGCAGCTTGGCCTGGGGTCTGGGGGATACGCAGTATTTT,CASSLAWGLGDTQYF,-,TRBJ2-3,TRBV5-4,-
TGTGCCAGCAGCTTCAGGGAAACCTACGAGCAGTACTTC,CASSFRETYEQYF,-,TRBJ2-7,TRBV5-5,-
TGTGCCAGCAGCCGAGAGATTGACACCTACACCGGGGAGCTGTTTTTT,CASSREIDTYTGELFF,-,TRBJ2-2,TRBV7-3,-
TGTGCCAGTAGTACCCCACAGGGGGCCTCCTACGAGCAGTACTTC,CASSTPQGASYEQYF,few,TRBJ2-7,TRBV19,TRBD1
TGTGCCAGCAGATTCACTAGCGGGGGGCCCTCGGCCCAGTACTTC,CASRFTSGGPSAQYF,few,TRBJ2-5,TRBV28,TRBD2
TGTGCCAGCAGCAAAAAGGGGACCGGGGCTCCCTACGAGCAGTACTTC,CASSKKGTGAPYEQYF,few,TRBJ2-7,TRBV6-1,-
TGTGCCAGTAGGGGGGGACAGGGTGACACTGAAGCTTTCTTT,CASRGGQGDTEAFF,few,TRBJ1-1,TRBV19,TRBD1
TGTGCCAGCAGACTCGACAGGGGGAAGGATGGCTACACCTTC,CASRLDRGKDGYTF,-,TRBJ1-2,TRBV12-3/TRBV12-4,TRBD1
TGTGCCAGCAGCTTGGCGGGGTTCGGATATGGCTACACCTTC,CASSLAGFGYGYTF,-,TRBJ1-2,TRBV5-5,-
TGTGCCAGCAGTTCCCGGACGGGGGTCGATCAGCCCCAGCATTTT,CASSSRTGVDQPQHF,-,TRBJ1-5,TRBV27,-
TGTGCCAGTAGTACCAGAACAGGGAAAAACATTCAGTACTTC,CASSTRTGKNIQYF,few,TRBJ2-4,TRBV19,-
TGTGCCAGCAGCTTAGAGTGGGAGTCCAATTCACCCCTCCACTTT,CASSLEWESNSPLHF,few,TRBJ1-6,TRBV11-2,-
TGTGCCAGCAGTTACTCGACAGGGGACTACAATGAGCAGTTCTTC,CASSYSTGDYNEQFF,-,TRBJ2-1,TRBV6-5,TRBD1
TGCAGTGCTAAGAATGGACAGCCCCAGCATTTT,CSAKNGQPQHF,many,TRBJ1-5,TRBV20-1,-
TGTGCCAGCAGCCCAGGCAGGGGCAGGGAGCAGTACTTC,CASSPGRGREQYF,-,TRBJ2-7,TRBV7-2,-
TGTGCCAGCAGCTTCACCGCGTCGGGAGCATATGGCTACACCTTC,CASSFTASGAYGYTF,many,TRBJ1-2,TRBV7-2,-
TGTGCCATCAGTGAGGCTAGCGGGATTCCGAATGAGCAGTTCTTC,CAISEASGIPNEQFF,many,TRBJ2-1,TRBV10-3,TRBD2
TGCGCCAGCAGCTTGGATCCGGGGACAGAGACCCAGTACTTC,CASSLDPGTETQYF,many,TRBJ2-5,TRBV5-1,-
TGCGCCAGCAGCAGAAAGGTCAGCGGGGCCCAAGAGACCCAGTACTTC,CASSRKVSGAQETQYF,few,TRBJ2-5,TRBV5-1,TRBD2
TGTGCCAGCAGTCCCGGACTAAACATTCAGTACTTC,CASSPGLNIQYF,-,TRBJ2-4,TRBV6-5,-